These 3 T cell receptor beta chains came from one sample sequenced in a study of tumor-infiltrating lymphocytes in primary liver carcinoma (dated by TCRdb to 2016 to 2017). Blood RNA was extracted from unsorted whole blood using TRIzol reagent, and germline DNA was obtained with the DNeasy Blood & Tissue kit. Sequenced using an Illumina HiSeq 2500. TCRbeta-specific cDNA was reverse-transcribed from 500 ng total RNA using a constant-region primer and ProtoScript II reverse transcriptase. Construction of the TCRbeta libraries relied on three nested rounds of multiplex PCR, following a slightly modified ARM-PCR procedure. Each of the first two PCR rounds ran for 10 cycles and used multiplex TRBV1-TRBV30 forward primers together with a Cbeta reverse primer. TCRdb handled the public reads itself, with Q25 trimming in fastp and clone calling in MiXCR, and kept productive beta chains. Each entry merges the rows of one CDR3 protein and shows their most common DNA and genes. This sample holds about 180,000 distinct CDR3 sequences; about 60% were observed only once. The ten largest clonotypes hold around 74% of the sample.

The sample taken for sequencing was peripheral blood. Receptors originate from a man aged 35 to 55 with primary liver carcinoma and hepatitis B virus infection.

The chain uses TRBV11-2 and TRBJ2-2; 8 bases are a match to TRBD2. The germline CDR1 and CDR2 sequences are SGHAT and FQNNGV. Losses at the gene ends were 5 bases for V and 5 bases for J; bases not matched to a gene: 16. The CDR3 has 18 residues. CDR3 in DNA: TGTGCCAGCAGCGTCCGGGGACAAGCGGGAGTGAAGACCGGGGAGCTGTTTTTT. Translating it yields CASSVRGQAGVKTGELFF.

This clonotype showed up many times. The chain joins TRBV12-3 or TRBV12-4 to TRBJ1-1, with 7 bases that match TRBD1. The CDR3 is 12 amino acids. V shed 5 bases and J 7 bases; nucleotides not matched to a gene: 4. In DNA, the CDR3 is TGTGCCAGCAGTCAGGGGGGATATGAAGCTTTCTTT. It yields the protein CASSQGGYEAFF.

This clonotype has just a few counts. The V and J genes are TRBV12-3 or TRBV12-4 and TRBJ2-2, with no clear D. The CDR3 is made up of 11 amino acids. Trimming took 5 bases from V and 10 from J, leaving 8 bases between them. The CDR3 sequence is CASSLNPELFF. The CDR3 DNA sequence: TGTGCCAGCAGTCTAAACCCGGAGCTGTTTTTT.